This passage covers 30 T cell receptor beta chains from one sample sequenced in a study of blood T cell repertoires in COVID-19. Assay used: immunoSEQ multiplex PCR; TCRdb lists only in-frame clones, some missing. Altogether about 94,000 clones are present, roughly 80% being singletons, with the ten largest covering almost 50%. Sequenced material: peripheral blood. The receptors come from a human donor in a cohort sampled during active COVID-19.

J is TRBJ2-5 and V is TRBV7-9; TRBD1 aligns across 7 bases. V was pared by 5 bases and J by 5 bases, with 14 bases of the junction left unmatched. Germline loops: CDR1 SEHNR, CDR2 FQNEAQ (reference sequence). The CDR3 runs 16 residues. Here the CDR3 DNA reads TGTGCCAGCAGCCCCCGACAGGGCGGAGAGTGGGAGACCCAGTACTTC. Its translation: CASSPRQGGEWETQYF.

The V and J genes are TRBV4-1 and TRBJ2-7; 9 nucleotides agree with TRBD1. The ends lost 4 bases at V and 6 bases at J; junction bases unmatched: 7. Germline V CDR1 and CDR2: MGHRA, YSYEKL. This CDR3 comprises 14 residues. Written as DNA, the CDR3 is TGCGCCAGCAGCCGGGACAGGGTGTCGGTCGAGCAGTACTTC. Amino acid sequence: CASSRDRVSVEQYF.

V usage is TRBV28 and J usage is TRBJ2-7, with D possibly TRBD1 on 5 matching bases. The CDR3 spans 11 residues. Looked up from germline, CDR1 is MDHEN and CDR2 is SYDVKM. V lost 7 bases and J lost 6, with 10 bases in between. CDR3 residues: CASTQGFEQYF. CDR3 DNA: TGTGCCAGCACCCAGGGTTTCGAGCAGTACTTC.

The rearrangement uses TRBV7-8 and TRBJ1-5; TRBD1 might be the D (5 bases). The length of the CDR3 is 18 residues. The germline V and J ends were trimmed by 5 bases and 2 bases, with 22 bases remaining between them. CDR1 and CDR2 (germline): SGHVS, FQNEAQ. This CDR3 is CASSNFPGTRFRNQPQHF. The CDR3 DNA sequence: TGTGCCAGCAGCAACTTCCCCGGGACTAGATTCCGCAATCAGCCCCAGCATTTT.

This clone was detected a few times. The J gene is TRBJ1-5, the V gene TRBV28; 11 bases align to TRBD1. The CDR3 runs 15 residues. Germline CDR1 MDHEN, CDR2 SYDVKM. V shed 6 bases and J 8 bases; nucleotides not matched to a gene: 9. CDR3 sequence: CASRTGTGGIKPQHF. The CDR3 DNA reads as TGTGCCAGCAGGACGGGGACAGGGGGTATTAAGCCCCAGCATTTT.

The chain has TRBV7-8 and TRBJ1-4; 10 bases align to TRBD1. In germline, CDR1 is SGHVS, CDR2 FQNEAQ. The CDR3 length is 16 residues. The V and J ends lost 4 bases and 4 bases, in that order; junction bases with no gene match: 6. CDR3 DNA: TGTGCCAGCAGCTCAAGACAGGGGGCCCTTAATGAAAAACTGTTTTTT. Its protein product is CASSSRQGALNEKLFF.

This clone was counted a few times. Here the CDR3 DNA reads TGTGCCATCAGTGTTTGGCCGAACACTGAAGCTTTCTTT. The encoded protein is CAISVWPNTEAFF. V gene TRBV10-3 combines with J gene TRBJ1-1; D remains ambiguous. V was clipped by 4 bases and J by 1 base, with 7 bases between them. CDR1 and CDR2 (germline): ENHRY, SYGVKD. The CDR3 consists of 13 residues.

The chain has TRBV10-3 and TRBJ1-1; D is unclear. Trimming stripped 0 bases from V and 0 bases from J, with 8 bases between. The CDR3 has 15 amino acids. Germline values: CDR1 ENHRY, CDR2 SYGVKD. This CDR3 is CAISESQDLNTEAFF. CDR3 in DNA: TGTGCCATCAGTGAGTCCCAGGATTTGAACACTGAAGCTTTCTTT.

The genes are TRBV9 and TRBJ2-1, with D tentatively TRBD1 (6 bases). The length of the CDR3 is 16 residues. Germline CDR1 and CDR2: SGDLS and YYNGEE. Trimming removed 4 bases from V and 13 bases from J, with 27 bases in between. The CDR3 DNA reads TGTGCCAGCAGCCCACAAATTAGGACAGCGGTCTTCAATCAGTTCTTC. Encoded protein: CASSPQIRTAVFNQFF.

The V and J genes are TRBV5-6 and TRBJ1-5; D possibly corresponds to TRBD1 (6 bases). The germline CDR1 and CDR2 sequences are SGHDT and YYEEEE. V shed 0 bases and J shed 6 bases, with 7 bases lying between them. This CDR3 is built from 13 residues. CDR3 in amino acids: CASSLGTAQPQHF. The CDR3 DNA follows: TGTGCCAGCAGCTTGGGGACAGCTCAGCCCCAGCATTTT.

V is TRBV6-6 and J is TRBJ2-7, with 8 bases aligning to TRBD2. J was trimmed by 2 bases and V by 6 bases; bases with no gene match: 3. This CDR3 has 13 amino acids. The germline V gene has CDR1 MNHNY and CDR2 SVGAGI (reference sequence). CDR3 DNA: TGTGCCAGCAGCCCCGGGAGGGCCTACGAGCAGTACTTC. This encodes CASSPGRAYEQYF.

The chain has TRBV19 and TRBJ2-1; no clear D. Germline-derived CDR1 and CDR2 are LNHDA and SQIVND (reference sequence). CDR3 length equals 14 residues. V gave up 1 base and J gave up 6 bases, with 10 bases separating them. The CDR3 nucleotides are TGTGCCAGTAGTATAGGTCCTCTTAGCAATGAGCAGTTCTTC. The encoded protein is CASSIGPLSNEQFF.

The chain carries TRBV15 and TRBJ2-7; weak D call: TRBD1 (5 bases). The germline V and J ends were trimmed by 2 bases and 4 bases, with 18 bases remaining between them. Germline-derived CDR1 and CDR2 are LNHNV and YYDKDF (reference sequence). The CDR3 loop spans 16 amino acids. Here the CDR3 reads CATSRLAPGSGYEQYF. In DNA, the CDR3 is TGTGCCACCAGCAGACTCGCACCAGGGTCTGGGTACGAGCAGTACTTC.

The J gene is TRBJ2-2, the V gene TRBV19, with TRBD1 as a possible D gene (5 bases). Germline CDR1 and CDR2: LNHDA and SQIVND (reference sequence). Deletions cut 0 bases from V and 13 bases from J, with 18 bases between. The CDR3 runs 15 residues. This CDR3 is CASSIEAGLGRRLFF. The CDR3 region has the DNA TGTGCCAGTAGTATAGAGGCTGGGTTGGGGCGAAGGCTGTTTTTT.

The rearrangement links TRBV2 to TRBJ1-2; 8 nucleotides agree with TRBD1. CDR1 and CDR2 (germline): SNHLY, FYNNEI. The CDR3 sequence is 14 residues long. V was clipped by 4 bases and J by 6 bases; unmatched bases: 7. The CDR3 sequence: CASSGFDRGDGYTF. The DNA of the CDR3 is TGTGCCAGCAGTGGATTTGACAGGGGAGATGGCTACACCTTC.

The chain uses TRBV28 and TRBJ2-5; D unclear. The CDR3 extends over 13 amino acids. V was pared by 7 bases and J by 0 bases, with 9 bases between. Germline CDR1 reads MDHEN; CDR2 reads SYDVKM. This chain's CDR3 is CASTEEYQETQYF. CDR3 nucleotide sequence: TGTGCCAGCACAGAGGAGTACCAAGAGACCCAGTACTTC.

The rearrangement links TRBV28 to TRBJ2-7; 10 nucleotides line up with TRBD2. The CDR3 loop spans 15 amino acids. Germline V gives CDR1 MDHEN, CDR2 SYDVKM. V was clipped by 2 bases and J by 2 bases; unmatched bases: 3. The CDR3 here is CASSLSGRAPYEQYF. CDR3 coding DNA: TGTGCCAGCAGTTTAAGCGGGAGGGCTCCCTACGAGCAGTACTTC. Full variable domain (missing parts from reference TRBV28 and TRBJ2-7): DVKVTQSSRYLVKRTGEKVFLECVQDMDHENMFWYRQDPGLGLRLIYFSYDVKMKEKGDIPEGYSVSREKKERFSLILESASTNQTSMYLCASSLSGRAPYEQYFGPGTRLTVT.

The chain employs TRBV5-1 and TRBJ2-7, with unresolved D. This CDR3 region has 15 residues. Looked up from germline, CDR1 is SGHRS and CDR2 is YFSETQ. The V end was cut by 0 bases, the J end by 7 bases, with 17 bases between. In nucleotides, the CDR3 is TGCGCCAGCAGCTTGGGTTCAATCCCCCCGGGTGAGCAGTACTTC. It codes for CASSLGSIPPGEQYF.

The chain joins TRBV3-1 (or the pseudogene TRBV3-2) to TRBJ1-2; the D is unclear. Trimming removed 2 bases from V and 4 bases from J, with 5 bases in between. The germline gives CDR1 LGHDT, CDR2 YNNKEL (reference sequence). The CDR3 runs 12 residues. CDR3 nucleotides: TGTGCCAGCAGCCAAAACAGCTATGGCTACACCTTC. Translation: CASSQNSYGYTF.

The genes are TRBV18 and TRBJ2-7, with 14 bases aligning to TRBD2. The CDR3 runs 15 residues. After removal of 1 base from V and 6 bases from J, the junction contained 2 bases not matched to a gene. Germline V gives CDR1 KGHSH, CDR2 LQKENI. In DNA form, the CDR3 reads TGTGCCAGCTCACCACTCGGGACTAGCGGGAGCGAGCAGTACTTC. This encodes CASSPLGTSGSEQYF.

The J gene is TRBJ2-5, the V gene TRBV27; 7 nucleotides match TRBD1. Germline V gene lookup returns CDR1 MNHEY and CDR2 SMNVEV (reference sequence). The V segment lost 8 bases and the J segment 2 bases; nucleotides outside the gene matches: 8. The CDR3 contains 14 residues. The CDR3 reads CASAKGGGQETQYF. DNA of the CDR3: TGTGCCAGCGCTAAAGGGGGCGGACAAGAGACCCAGTACTTC.

The J gene is TRBJ2-1, the V gene TRBV6-2 or TRBV6-3; perhaps TRBD2 as D (5 bases). The CDR3 has 11 amino acids. The germline V gene encodes CDR1 MNHEY and CDR2 SVGEGT. Trimming stripped 5 bases from V and 10 bases from J, with 9 bases between. The CDR3 protein is CASSPRGEQFF. Written as DNA, the CDR3 is TGTGCCAGCAGTCCAAGAGGGGAGCAGTTCTTC.

This clone was counted a few times. The chain uses TRBV10-3 and TRBJ1-1, with 8 nucleotides matching TRBD1. Per germline, CDR1 ENHRY and CDR2 SYGVKD. J lost 0 bases, V lost 6 bases, and 6 bases had no gene match. CDR3 length equals 15 residues. The CDR3 DNA reads TGTGCCATCAGCCCAGGGGGCCAGATGAACACTGAAGCTTTCTTT. Protein: CAISPGGQMNTEAFF.

The rearrangement links TRBV7-2 to TRBJ2-1; no definite D call. Germline-derived CDR1 and CDR2 are SGHTA and FQGNSA. V lost 5 bases and J lost 3, with 11 bases in between. The CDR3 runs 14 residues. The CDR3 DNA sequence: TGTGCCAGCAGCCCGTCCCAGATCTACAATGAGCAGTTCTTC. Its protein is CASSPSQIYNEQFF.

CDR3 in DNA: TGTGCCAGCGCACCGGGACAGAACACCGGGGAGCTGTTTTTT. Translation gives CASAPGQNTGELFF. This sequence joins TRBV4-2 and TRBJ2-2; TRBD1 is a possible D gene (6 bases). V lost 8 bases to trimming and J lost 1 base, with 11 bases between them. Per the germline V gene, CDR1 is LGHNA and CDR2 is YNFKEQ. This CDR3 spans 14 amino acids.

The chain recombines TRBV18 with TRBJ2-5; 8 bases line up with TRBD2. Germline CDR1 KGHSH, CDR2 LQKENI. V lost 2 bases, J lost 4 bases, and 3 bases stayed unmatched. The CDR3 runs to 14 residues. The CDR3 nucleotides read TGTGCCAGCTCACCAGCGACTAGCGCAGAGACCCAGTACTTC. Its translation: CASSPATSAETQYF.

The V call is TRBV2, the J call TRBJ2-7; perhaps TRBD1 as D (5 bases). V lost 4 bases, J lost 5 bases, and 18 bases lay in between. In germline, CDR1 is SNHLY, CDR2 FYNNEI. CDR3 length equals 15 residues. CDR3 amino acids: CASSVLGPTTNEQYF. Here the CDR3 DNA reads TGTGCCAGCAGTGTCCTGGGGCCGACCACTAACGAGCAGTACTTC.

This clone has more than one count but fewer than ten. The chain is built from TRBV6-5 and TRBJ2-1; D not certain. The CDR3 is 14 amino acids. Germline CDR1 is MNHEY and CDR2 is SVGAGI. Trimming shortened V by 6 bases and J by 3 bases, and 12 bases separated the two germline ends. DNA of the CDR3: TGTGCCAGCAGCCAAGAGATCGGCTACAATGAGCAGTTCTTC. It yields the protein CASSQEIGYNEQFF.

This chain uses TRBV1 with TRBJ2-7; TRBD2, the table's D call, lacks a check against the DNA. TRBV1 is listed as a pseudogene. This CDR3 is built from 15 residues. CDR3 region: CTSISRTSGTYEQYF. CDR3 DNA sequence: TGCACCAGCATTAGTAGGACTAGCGGGACCTACGAGCAGTACTTC.

CDR3 nucleotides: TGTGCCAGCAGAAAGGCAGGGTGGAACACTGAAGCTTTCTTT. It translates to CASRKAGWNTEAFF. V is TRBV6-5 and J is TRBJ1-1; maybe TRBD1 (5 bases). The CDR3 length is 14 residues. Trimming pared 6 bases from V and 1 base from J, leaving 12 bases between. The V gene's germline CDR1 is MNHEY and CDR2 SVGAGI.